The 16 T cell receptor beta chains below were found in one sample sequenced in a study of Ad26.COV2.S vaccination and SARS-CoV-2 variants. The treatment was: 15 to 20 received Ad26.COV2.S at low or high dose, single or two shots; several received placebo; per-sample allocation not given. After the first vaccine or placebo injection, samples were drawn on day 63. Some clones are missing from TCRdb's copy, which holds only in-frame ones; the method was immunoSEQ multiplex PCR. The data show hundreds of thousands of clones, with 75% to 90% seen just once and about 11% held by the top ten. Sequenced here: peripheral blood, sampled in a trial of Ad26.COV2.S vaccine versus placebo. The receptors stem from a person between 18 and 65 years old who received the Ad26.COV2.S COVID-19 vaccine or a placebo.

J is TRBJ2-3 and V is TRBV19; a weak D match, TRBD2 (7 bases). The germline V and J ends were trimmed by 5 bases and 2 bases, with 14 bases remaining between them. This CDR3 has 15 residues. Germline CDR1 is LNHDA and CDR2 is SQIVND (reference sequence). The CDR3 nucleotides are TGTGCCAGTAGTCCCCGGGGGGCCCTCACAGATACGCAGTATTTT. Its protein is CASSPRGALTDTQYF.

This chain connects TRBV7-9 to TRBJ2-5; TRBD2 agrees at 11 bases. The V and J ends lost 5 bases and 5 bases, in that order; junction bases with no gene match: 10. This CDR3 has 16 residues. Germline V CDR1 and CDR2: SEHNR, FQNEAQ (reference sequence). Here the CDR3 DNA reads TGTGCCAGCAGCCTAACTAGCGGGGGAGATAGGGAGACCCAGTACTTC. Translated: CASSLTSGGDRETQYF. The variable domain in full, completed from reference TRBV7-9 and TRBJ2-5, reads DTGVSQNPRHKITKRGQNVTFRCDPISEHNRLYWYRQTLGQGPEFLTYFQNEAQLEKSRLLSDRFSAERPKGSFSTLEIQRTEQGDSAMYLCASSLTSGGDRETQYFGPGTRLLVL.

The V and J genes are TRBV18 and TRBJ2-1; D might be TRBD2 (6 bases). Germline V gene sequence: CDR1 KGHSH, CDR2 LQKENI. V lost 0 bases, J lost 0 bases, and 12 bases lay in between. The CDR3 covers 17 residues. DNA of the CDR3: TGTGCCAGCTCACCACCGTTGGGGGGTACCTCCTACAATGAGCAGTTCTTC. Translating it yields CASSPPLGGTSYNEQFF.

The chain recombines TRBV11-2 with TRBJ1-2; D is undetermined. Germline V gene data show CDR1 as SGHAT and CDR2 as FQNNGV. With 5 bases removed from V and 6 bases from J, the gap between germline ends came to 16 bases. The CDR3 spans 14 residues. The CDR3 spells CASSSHGGWDGYTF. The CDR3 DNA reads TGTGCCAGCAGCAGTCACGGAGGATGGGATGGCTACACCTTC.

V usage is TRBV7-9 and J usage is TRBJ2-7, with D perhaps matching TRBD2 (5 bases). Germline-derived CDR1 and CDR2 are SEHNR and FQNEAQ (reference sequence). V lost 3 bases, J lost 4 bases, and 13 bases lay in between. The CDR3 totals 14 residues. Here the CDR3 DNA reads TGTGCCAGCAGCTTCCGGACTGAAGGGTACGAGCAGTACTTC. Translation: CASSFRTEGYEQYF.

The genes are TRBV25-1 and TRBJ2-1; 9 positions match TRBD1. Trimming took 1 base from V and 8 from J; bases not matched to a gene: 6. CDR1 is MGHDK, CDR2 SYGVNS, per germline. There are 15 residues in the CDR3. CDR3 DNA sequence: TGTGCCAGCAGTGAATTGAGGACAGGGGCCGATGAGCAGTTCTTC. Protein sequence: CASSELRTGADEQFF.

The chain links TRBV19 to TRBJ1-5; maybe TRBD1 (6 bases). Germline CDR1 reads LNHDA; CDR2 reads SQIVND (reference sequence). The ends were cut back, 3 bases at V and 6 bases at J, with 12 bases in the middle. This CDR3 contains 14 residues. This CDR3 reads CASSMGGGGQPQHF. The DNA of the CDR3 is TGTGCCAGTAGTATGGGAGGGGGGGGTCAGCCCCAGCATTTT.

This chain uses TRBV7-9 with TRBJ1-1; D is undetermined. The CDR3 is 13 amino acids. CDR1 is SEHNR, CDR2 FQNEAQ, per germline (reference sequence). The V and J ends lost 2 bases and 1 base respectively, with 5 bases between them. The CDR3 nucleotides are TGTGCCAGCAGCTTATTAGAGAACACTGAAGCTTTCTTT. Its protein is CASSLLENTEAFF.

The chain couples TRBV14 to TRBJ1-4; TRBD1 matches at 7 bases. Germline V gives CDR1 SGHDN, CDR2 FVKESK. The CDR3 contains 17 residues. J gave up 8 bases and V 0 bases, and 12 bases lay outside the gene matches. CDR3 nucleotides: TGTGCCAGCAGCCAAGATAGGGCGCGACAGGGAGGCGAAAAACTGTTTTTT. Translating it yields CASSQDRARQGGEKLFF.

The V call is TRBV11-2, the J call TRBJ2-3; the match to TRBD2 covers 13 bases. The CDR3 is 19 residues long. V was pared by 3 bases and J by 1 base, with 10 bases of the junction left unmatched. Per the germline V gene, CDR1 is SGHAT and CDR2 is FQNNGV. Here the CDR3 DNA reads TGTGCCAGCAGCTTGAGCCCGGGACTAGCGGGGATGGGCACAGATACGCAGTATTTT. It specifies CASSLSPGLAGMGTDTQYF.

This chain joins TRBV15 and TRBJ2-7; 11 bases map to TRBD1. The ends lost 5 bases at V and 3 bases at J; junction bases unmatched: 6. The CDR3 runs to 15 residues. Germline loops: CDR1 LNHNV, CDR2 YYDKDF (reference sequence). CDR3 loop: CATSAPGQGVYEQYF. The CDR3 DNA reads TGTGCCACCAGCGCGCCGGGACAGGGGGTCTACGAGCAGTACTTC.

With regard to this clone: The junction departs from germline at one end; a sequencing error may be responsible. The chain couples TRBV7-9 to TRBJ2-5; possibly TRBD1 for D (5 bases). The CDR3 is made up of 15 amino acids. Germline V gene sequence: CDR1 SEHNR, CDR2 FQNEAQ (reference sequence). CDR3 residues: CASSLVRAGQEAQYF. The CDR3 nucleotides are TGTGCCAGCAGCTTAGTAAGGGCAGGGCAAGAGGCCCAGTACTTC.

The CDR3 spells CASTPGDEQFF. CDR3 DNA sequence: TGTGCCAGCACACCGGGGGACGAGCAGTTCTTC. J is TRBJ2-1 and V is TRBV27, with D tentatively TRBD2 (6 bases). Germline-derived CDR1 and CDR2 are MNHEY and SMNVEV (reference sequence). The CDR3 totals 11 residues. The V and J ends lost 7 bases and 10 bases respectively, with 11 bases between them.

This CDR3 is CASIHPGLAGAPILTDTQYF. For the CDR3, the DNA is TGTGCCAGCATCCACCCCGGACTAGCGGGGGCGCCTATCCTCACAGATACGCAGTATTTT. V gene TRBV3-1 (or the pseudogene TRBV3-2) combines with J gene TRBJ2-3; 13 bases are a match to TRBD2. The germline V gene has CDR1 LGHDT and CDR2 YNNKEL (reference sequence). The CDR3 has 20 residues. With 7 bases clipped from V and 2 bases from J, the junction kept 18 bases outside the gene matches.

Only one count was recorded for this clone. This CDR3 is CASSLGFSVPPGELFF. The DNA of the CDR3 is TGTGCCAGCAGCTTAGGTTTCTCTGTACCACCCGGGGAGCTGTTTTTT. The chain recombines TRBV7-2 with TRBJ2-2, with no clear D. The germline gives CDR1 SGHTA, CDR2 FQGNSA. The CDR3 has 16 amino acids. Trimming shortened V by 1 base and J by 6 bases, and 15 bases separated the two germline ends.

The V call is TRBV28, the J call TRBJ2-3, with 13 bases aligning to TRBD2. Germline CDR1 and CDR2: MDHEN and SYDVKM. CDR3 length: 16 amino acids. Unmatched junction bases numbered 4, after V lost 7 bases and J lost 0 bases. This chain's CDR3 is CASIPGLAGSTDTQYF. The CDR3 bases are TGTGCCAGCATTCCGGGACTAGCGGGAAGCACAGATACGCAGTATTTT.